This TCR beta chain came from a study of blood T cell repertoires in COVID-19. Under the authors' procedure: Nucleated cell counts were estimated from reference gene primer amplification. Repertoires were generated with immunoSEQ multiplex PCR, while TCRdb's copy carries only in-frame clones and drops some. V and J calls and clone size are those listed in that table; D and trimming were worked out from the DNA. The sample has tens of thousands of clones; around nine tenths are singletons. Germline V CDR1 and CDR2: LGHDT, YNNKEL (reference sequence). Deletions cut 6 bases from V and 2 bases from J, with 5 bases between. The CDR3 contains 12 residues.

The receptor's source is a man aged 45-60 years with acute or convalescent COVID-19. This rearrangement joins TRBV3-1 (or the pseudogene TRBV3-2) to TRBJ1-5; D is unclear. Sequencing used peripheral blood. The CDR3 reads CASSRGNQPQHF. The CDR3 DNA is TGTGCCAGCAGTCGCGGCAATCAGCCCCAGCATTTT.